Following are 26 T cell receptor beta chains from one sample sequenced in a study of T cells in localized non-small cell lung cancer. Sequencing used immunoSEQ multiplex PCR; TCRdb keeps in-frame clones, though not all of them. This repertoire shows some 90,000 clones, about 91% found once; its top ten account for more than 14%. The input for sequencing was peripheral blood, taken before any cancer treatment. These receptor sequences come from a man between 40 and 70 years old with stage I squamous cell lung carcinoma.

V and J are TRBV5-4 and TRBJ1-1, with 9 bases fitting TRBD1. Trimming took 4 bases from V and 1 from J; bases not matched to a gene: 11. The CDR3 runs 17 residues. Germline V CDR1 and CDR2: SGHNT, YYREEE (reference sequence). As DNA, the CDR3 is TGTGCCAGCAGCCCGGGACAGGGAAAGGTCGGGAACACTGAAGCTTTCTTT. Translation gives CASSPGQGKVGNTEAFF. The full variable domain, in which reference TRBV5-4 and TRBJ1-1 provide the parts outside the CDR3, is ETGVTQSPTHLIKTRGQQVTLRCSSQSGHNTVSWYQQALGQGPQFIFQYYREEENGRGNFPPRFSGLQFPNYSSELNVNALELDDSALYLCASSPGQGKVGNTEAFFGQGTRLTVV.

The rearrangement uses TRBV4-1 and TRBJ1-4; D is unresolved. Trimming removed 1 base at V and 13 bases at J, with 13 bases between. The CDR3 loop spans 13 amino acids. CDR1 and CDR2 from the germline V gene are MGHRA and YSYEKL. The CDR3 is CASSQVLGLGLFF. The CDR3 DNA reads as TGCGCCAGCAGCCAAGTGCTCGGGCTTGGACTGTTTTTT.

V usage is TRBV6-6 and J usage is TRBJ2-7; D gene unclear. The CDR3 is made up of 11 amino acids. V lost 6 bases, J lost 5 bases, and 8 bases lay in between. Germline loops: CDR1 MNHNY, CDR2 SVGAGI (reference sequence). DNA for the CDR3: TGTGCCAGCAGCGGGCAAAACGAGCAGTACTTC. Translation gives CASSGQNEQYF.

The CDR3 sequence: CAYDSKVAKNIQYF. CDR3 nucleotide sequence: TGTGCCTACGACAGTAAAGTAGCCAAAAACATTCAGTACTTC. The chain joins TRBV30 to TRBJ2-4; possibly TRBD1 for D (5 bases). In germline, CDR1 is GTSNPN, CDR2 SVGIG (reference sequence). The CDR3 runs 14 residues. The V and J ends lost 7 bases and 0 bases respectively, with 13 bases between them.

This clone has just one count. This chain joins TRBV19 and TRBJ1-2; D unclear. V lost 2 bases and J 9 bases, leaving 7 bases between the germline ends. This CDR3 region has 11 residues. Germline V gene data show CDR1 as LNHDA and CDR2 as SQIVND (reference sequence). The CDR3 here is CASSISYSYTF. For the CDR3, the DNA is TGTGCCAGTAGTATATCATACAGCTACACCTTC.

The chain is built from TRBV19 and TRBJ1-6; D possibly corresponds to TRBD1 (6 bases). With 6 bases removed from V and 8 bases from J, the gap between germline ends came to 17 bases. This CDR3 is built from 15 residues. Germline V lookup: CDR1 LNHDA, CDR2 SQIVND (reference sequence). CDR3 sequence: CASRSLVGAHSPLHF. CDR3 nucleotide sequence: TGTGCCAGTAGATCGCTGGTGGGGGCCCATTCACCCCTCCACTTT.

The rearrangement uses TRBV19 and TRBJ1-5; maybe TRBD1 (5 bases). V gave up 6 bases and J gave up 0 bases, with 12 bases separating them. Per germline, CDR1 LNHDA and CDR2 SQIVND (reference sequence). The CDR3 runs 15 residues. CDR3 region: CASRGGDFSNQPQHF. The CDR3 nucleotides read TGTGCCAGTAGGGGAGGGGATTTTAGCAATCAGCCCCAGCATTTT.

CDR3 sequence reads: CASRRRGGWETQYF. CDR3 bases: TGTGCCAGCAGACGACGCGGGGGCTGGGAGACCCAGTACTTC. The chain is built from TRBV6-5 and TRBJ2-5, with TRBD2 as a possible D gene (7 bases). Between the trimmed V and J ends, which lost 6 bases and 5 bases, there was a span of 16 bases. The germline V gene has CDR1 MNHEY and CDR2 SVGAGI. The CDR3 is 14 amino acids.

V usage is TRBV4-3 and J usage is TRBJ1-2; D is ambiguous. The CDR3 sequence is 14 residues long. Per the germline V gene, CDR1 is LGHNA and CDR2 is YSLEER. V dropped 6 bases and J dropped 4 bases, with 15 bases sitting between them. This CDR3 reads CASREYSDRYGYTF. The CDR3 DNA reads TGCGCCAGCAGGGAGTATTCGGATCGCTATGGCTACACCTTC.

The table lists this clone with a few counts. The V and J genes are TRBV4-1 and TRBJ1-6, with D unresolved. From germline, CDR1 is MGHRA and CDR2 YSYEKL. V shed 1 base and J shed 10 bases, with 8 bases lying between them. The CDR3 is made up of 13 amino acids. The CDR3, as DNA: TGCGCCAGCAGCCAAGCAAATGGCTCACCCCTCCACTTT. Protein product: CASSQANGSPLHF.

V usage is TRBV4-1 and J usage is TRBJ1-1, with D possibly TRBD1 on 6 matching bases. The V gene lost 4 bases and the J gene lost 0 bases, with 15 bases spanning the gap. CDR1 is MGHRA, CDR2 YSYEKL, per germline. The CDR3 has 16 residues. The CDR3 region has the DNA TGCGCCAGCAGCCCTTGGCTAGGACAGATGAACACTGAAGCTTTCTTT. This sequence encodes CASSPWLGQMNTEAFF.

This chain connects TRBV18 to TRBJ1-5; D is undetermined. With 0 bases removed from V and 10 bases from J, the gap between germline ends came to 13 bases. Germline V gene sequence: CDR1 KGHSH, CDR2 LQKENI. The CDR3 loop spans 14 amino acids. CDR3 coding DNA: TGTGCCAGCTCACCACCGGAAAGATCGTCTCCCCAGCATTTT. Its protein is CASSPPERSSPQHF.

The CDR3 DNA reads as TGTGCCAGCTCACCGAACGCGAACACCGGGGAGCTGTTTTTT. Amino acids: CASSPNANTGELFF. V and J are TRBV18 and TRBJ2-2; the D is unclear. Germline V gene data show CDR1 as KGHSH and CDR2 as LQKENI. This CDR3 has 14 residues. Trimming pared 3 bases from V and 0 bases from J, leaving 5 bases between.

As to this clone: One end of the junction fails to match germline, which may point to a read error. The CDR3 here is CASSLRQGPPNF. For the CDR3, the DNA is TGTGCCAGCAGTTTAAGGCAGGGGCCGCCAAACTTC. The V and J genes are TRBV28 and TRBJ2-5; a weak D match, TRBD1 (6 bases). This CDR3 comprises 12 residues. In germline, CDR1 is MDHEN, CDR2 SYDVKM.

This clone appeared a single time. The chain is built from TRBV7-2 and TRBJ1-5; D uncertain. Trimming shortened V by 8 bases and J by 7 bases, and 15 bases separated the two germline ends. CDR3 length: 13 amino acids. Germline V gene lookup returns CDR1 SGHTA and CDR2 FQGNSA. The CDR3 loop is CASSQTFGQPQHF. In nucleotides, the CDR3 is TGTGCCAGCTCGCAGACCTTCGGGCAGCCCCAGCATTTT.

This clone was seen a few times. J is TRBJ1-1 and V is TRBV27; D possibly corresponds to TRBD1 (6 bases). V was shortened by 7 bases and J by 0 bases, with 18 bases between the two germline ends. This CDR3 has 16 amino acids. CDR1 is MNHEY, CDR2 SMNVEV, per germline (reference sequence). As DNA, the CDR3 is TGTGCCAGCATTACATCGGACAGACACATGAACACTGAAGCTTTCTTT. Protein sequence: CASITSDRHMNTEAFF.

J is TRBJ1-1 and V is TRBV5-1; D remains ambiguous. CDR3 size: 14 residues. Trimming pared 2 bases from V and 0 bases from J, leaving 8 bases between. Germline CDR1 SGHRS, CDR2 YFSETQ. The CDR3 spells CASSLNTLNTEAFF. The CDR3 coding sequence is TGCGCCAGCAGCTTAAACACACTGAACACTGAAGCTTTCTTT.

CDR3 nucleotide sequence: TGTGCCAGCAGCGTAGGGGCCCAGATGGAGTCTGAAGCTTTCTTT. Its protein is CASSVGAQMESEAFF. The chain couples TRBV9 to TRBJ1-1; no clear D. Germline V lookup: CDR1 SGDLS, CDR2 YYNGEE. Trimming shortened V by 0 bases and J by 6 bases, and 15 bases separated the two germline ends. This CDR3 comprises 15 residues.

The chain joins TRBV6-1 to TRBJ1-1; D unclear. Deletions cut 3 bases from V and 4 bases from J, with 12 bases between. Germline V gives CDR1 MNHNS, CDR2 SASEGT. The CDR3 contains 14 residues. The DNA of the CDR3 is TGTGCCAGCAGTGAGGTGGGAATGGTCACTGAAGCTTTCTTT. It translates to CASSEVGMVTEAFF.

This chain joins TRBV11-2 and TRBJ2-7; no definite D call. Trimming pared 1 base from V and 5 bases from J, leaving 6 bases between. Germline CDR1 SGHAT, CDR2 FQNNGV. This CDR3 contains 12 residues. The DNA for the CDR3 is TGTGCCAGCAGCTTAGTTGAGCACGAGCAGTACTTC. Amino acid sequence: CASSLVEHEQYF.

J is TRBJ1-6 and V is TRBV6-5; the D gene is possibly TRBD1 (5 bases). The germline V and J ends were trimmed by 0 bases and 10 bases, with 13 bases remaining between them. Germline values: CDR1 MNHEY, CDR2 SVGAGI. The CDR3 length is 15 residues. The CDR3 DNA sequence: TGTGCCAGCAGTTACTCGAATCAGGGAGAATCACCCCTCCACTTT. It encodes CASSYSNQGESPLHF.

Only one count was recorded for this clone. The chain has TRBV5-4 and TRBJ1-2; 10 bases align to TRBD1. V gave up 3 bases and J gave up 4 bases; unmatched junction bases: 9. Germline lookup yields CDR1 SGHNT and CDR2 YYREEE (reference sequence). This CDR3 has 16 amino acids. CDR3 DNA sequence: TGTGCCAGCAGCTCCGGAGGACAGGGGGTCACCTATGGCTACACCTTC. Translating gives CASSSGGQGVTYGYTF.

The chain links TRBV18 to TRBJ2-5; D ambiguous. The germline V gene has CDR1 KGHSH and CDR2 LQKENI. V was shortened by 0 bases and J by 4 bases, with 3 bases between the two germline ends. CDR3 length: 12 residues. CDR3 loop: CASSPPSETQYF. In DNA, the CDR3 is TGTGCCAGCTCACCACCGTCAGAGACCCAGTACTTC. The entire variable domain, with the rest obtained from reference TRBV18 and TRBJ2-5, is as follows: NAGVMQNPRHLVRRRGQEARLRCSPMKGHSHVYWYRQLPEEGLKFMVYLQKENIIDESGMPKERFSAEFPKEGPSILRIQQVVRGDSAAYFCASSPPSETQYFGPGTRLLVL.

The J gene is TRBJ2-6, the V gene TRBV6-5; 8 positions match TRBD1. The CDR3 spans 15 residues. Unmatched junction bases numbered 3, after V lost 6 bases and J lost 2 bases. The germline CDR1 and CDR2 sequences are MNHEY and SVGAGI. Here the CDR3 DNA reads TGTGCCAGCAGCAAGGACAGGGCTGGGGCCAACGTCCTGACTTTC. Translated, it gives CASSKDRAGANVLTF.

The chain has TRBV7-9 and TRBJ1-5; TRBD1 might be the D (6 bases). The germline V gene has CDR1 SEHNR and CDR2 FQNEAQ (reference sequence). The CDR3 is 18 amino acids. Trimming removed 1 base from V and 3 bases from J, with 19 bases in between. CDR3 sequence reads: CASSLELRLGAVNQPQHF. The CDR3 DNA reads TGTGCCAGCAGCTTAGAACTTCGACTGGGGGCAGTCAATCAGCCCCAGCATTTT.

The chain combines TRBV27 with TRBJ2-7; 8 positions agree with TRBD1. This CDR3 has 14 residues. From germline, CDR1 is MNHEY and CDR2 SMNVEV (reference sequence). J was trimmed by 1 base and V by 4 bases; bases with no gene match: 3. The CDR3 sequence is CASSYGTGSYEQYF. The CDR3 region has the DNA TGTGCCAGCAGTTACGGGACAGGATCCTACGAGCAGTACTTC.